The 13 T cell receptor delta chains below come from one sample, sequenced in a study of gamma-delta T cells after stem cell transplantation. TCRdb processed the RT-PCR reads again with the CATT caller. The table includes 13,000 or so delta-chain clones, roughly 30% detected once. What was sequenced was gamma-delta T cells. All receptors derive from a human donor. It is not recorded whose cells these are; they may come from a transplant donor.

The table lists this clone with a few counts. The chain joins TRDV3 to TRDJ1; TRDD3 agrees at 8 bases. The germline gives CDR1 TVYSNPD, CDR2 GDNSRS (reference sequence). The CDR3 is 17 residues long. With V trimmed by 4 bases and J by 1 base, 17 bases remained unmatched. CDR3 coding DNA: TGTGCCTCTCTGGTCGGATTGGGGGATTCGTGCACCGATAAACTCATCTTT. Translation gives CASLVGLGDSCTDKLIF.

This clone was seen a handful of times. V is TRDV1 and J is TRDJ1; 8 bases are a match to TRDD3. The germline gives CDR1 TSWWSYY, CDR2 QGS. J gave up 8 bases and V 0 bases, and 26 bases lay outside the gene matches. The CDR3 consists of 21 residues. Written as DNA, the CDR3 is TGTGCTCTTGGGGAACTCTCCTCTCCGTACTGGGGGTGGATTTGCCCGATAAAACTCATCTTT. Its translation is CALGELSSPYWGWICPIKLIF.

This clone appeared a few times. The chain recombines TRAV29/DV5 with TRDJ3; D possibly corresponds to TRDD3 (6 bases). V was cut by 0 bases and J by 0 bases, with 16 bases left in between. The V gene's germline CDR1 is NSMFDY and CDR2 ISSIKDK. The CDR3 totals 19 residues. CDR3 sequence (DNA): TGTGCAGCAAGCGCGTGTTGGGGGTCCGGCTCCTGGGACACCCGACAGATGTTTTTC. Translation gives CAASACWGSGSWDTRQMFF.

The chain is built from TRDV3 and TRDJ1; 8 bases are a match to TRDD3. Germline V gives CDR1 TVYSNPD, CDR2 GDNSRS (reference sequence). J lost 2 bases, V lost 1 base, and 42 bases had no gene match. This CDR3 is built from 26 residues. The CDR3 coding sequence is TGTGCCTTTAATCATTCGGGAAGCTCCGAGACCTCTACTGGGGGGTACCATCAACGGAGAACCGATAAACTCATCTTT. Translation gives CAFNHSGSSETSTGGYHQRRTDKLIF. The whole variable domain, remainder taken from reference TRDV3 and TRDJ1, is CDKVTQSSPDQTVASGSEVVLLCTYDTVYSNPDLFWYRIRPDYSFQFVFYGDNSRSEGADFTQGRFSVKHILTQKAFHLVISPVRTEDSATYYCAFNHSGSSETSTGGYHQRRTDKLIFGKGTRVTVEP.

In DNA form, the CDR3 reads TGTGCTCTTGGGGAACCGCCCTATTTCCTACGCGGCCTTATAGGGAGATTGACAGCACAACTCTTCTTT. Translating it yields CALGEPPYFLRGLIGRLTAQLFF. The V call is TRDV1, the J call TRDJ2; 7 bases map to TRDD2. CDR3 size: 23 residues. The ends lost 1 base at V and 2 bases at J; junction bases unmatched: 25. Germline V lookup: CDR1 TSWWSYY, CDR2 QGS.

This clone is deemed medium-sized (0.01 to 0.1%). This same CDR3 is encoded by further DNA sequences in the sample. CDR3 coding DNA: TGTGCCTGTGACACCGTTGGGGGATACTCCTGGGACACCCGACAGATGTTTTTC. The encoded protein is CACDTVGGYSWDTRQMFF. This sequence joins TRDV2 and TRDJ3; 9 bases agree with TRDD3. V gave up 0 bases and J gave up 0 bases; unmatched junction bases: 2. This CDR3 comprises 18 residues. Per the germline V gene, CDR1 is GEAIGNYY and CDR2 is EKD.

The rearrangement links TRDV2 to TRDJ3, with 11 bases that match TRDD3. CDR1 is GEAIGNYY and CDR2 is EKD in the germline V gene. The CDR3 spans 20 residues. Losses at the gene ends were 3 bases for V and 0 bases for J; bases not matched to a gene: 9. The CDR3 DNA follows: TGTGCCTGTGACCTACTGGGGGATAAGGTCCTCTCCTGGGACACCCGACAGATGTTTTTC. Translating it yields CACDLLGDKVLSWDTRQMFF.

The chain carries TRDV2 and TRDJ1; 7 nucleotides agree with TRDD3. Germline values: CDR1 GEAIGNYY, CDR2 EKD. The CDR3 is 18 amino acids. Unmatched junction bases numbered 20, after V lost 0 bases and J lost 8 bases. The CDR3 loop is CACDTNGPAVTGETKLIF. In DNA form, the CDR3 reads TGTGCCTGTGACACCAACGGACCGGCAGTTACTGGGGAGACAAAACTCATCTTT.

This clone is judged medium-sized. V and J are TRDV2 and TRDJ1, with a weak D call TRDD3 (7 bases). CDR1 and CDR2 from the germline V gene are GEAIGNYY and EKD. Trimming stripped 4 bases from V and 3 bases from J, with 29 bases between. This CDR3 comprises 19 residues. CDR3 sequence: CACDLISYEDTPGSDKLIF. Here the CDR3 DNA reads TGTGCCTGTGATTTAATATCCTACGAGGATACGCCGGGGTCCGATAAACTCATCTTT.

The rearrangement joins TRAV29/DV5 to TRDJ1, with 7 bases fitting TRDD2. Germline CDR1 and CDR2: NSMFDY and ISSIKDK. CDR3 size: 15 residues. The J segment lost 1 base and the V segment lost 1 base, leaving 7 bases of the junction unmatched. The CDR3 nucleotides are TGTGCAGCAAGCCTCTCCTTCCTTCCCACCGATAAACTCATCTTT. Protein sequence: CAASLSFLPTDKLIF.

On this clone: An end of the junction differs from the germline gene, which may be a read error. The J gene is TRDJ1, the V gene TRDV3; TRDD3 might be the D (5 bases). CDR1 and CDR2 (germline): TVYSNPD, GDNSRS (reference sequence). The CDR3 extends over 14 amino acids. Written as DNA, the CDR3 is TGTGCTACTAGTTGGGGTCCCCACACCGCTAAACTCATCTTT. Translating it yields CATSWGPHTAKLIF. Looking up the rest from reference TRDV3 and TRDJ1 gives the full variable domain: CDKVTQSSPDQTVASGSEVVLLCTYDTVYSNPDLFWYRIRPDYSFQFVFYGDNSRSEGADFTQGRFSVKHILTQKAFHLVISPVRTEDSATYYCATSWGPHTAKLIFGKGTRVTVEP.

The chain is built from TRDV2 and TRDJ1; D is undetermined. The CDR3 consists of 16 residues. Looked up from germline, CDR1 is GEAIGNYY and CDR2 is EKD. V gave up 0 bases and J gave up 0 bases, with 13 bases separating them. CDR3 nucleotide sequence: TGTGCCTGTGACACCGGCTGTACTGCGTACACCGATAAACTCATCTTT. This gives the protein CACDTGCTAYTDKLIF.

This chain uses TRAV29/DV5 with TRDJ2, with 9 positions matching TRDD3. CDR1 is NSMFDY and CDR2 is ISSIKDK in the germline V gene. With 0 bases clipped from V and 0 bases from J, the junction kept 6 bases outside the gene matches. The CDR3 extends over 17 amino acids. The CDR3 loop reads CAASVSGIRALTAQLFF. The CDR3 DNA reads TGTGCAGCAAGCGTTTCGGGGATACGAGCTTTGACAGCACAACTCTTCTTT.